This entry features one TCR beta chain sequence. Using immunoSEQ multiplex PCR, the repertoire was profiled, and TCRdb retains in-frame clones only, with some absent. The repertoire consists of some 150,000 clones, with 85% to 95% occurring once and the leading ten covering around 13%. The sample is drawn from a study of control samples from healthy donors and cancer patients. V was clipped by 7 bases and J by 0 bases; unmatched bases: 11. Germline V gene data show CDR1 as LNHDA and CDR2 as SQIVND (reference sequence). The CDR3 spans 17 residues. The chain uses TRBV19 and TRBJ1-5; the match to TRBD1 covers 8 bases. This TCR came from a man in his forties in good health. Sequencing was carried out using blood. Written as DNA, the CDR3 is TGTGCCAGTAACGACAGGGGTGTGGCGTATAGCAATCAGCCCCAGCATTTT. Its protein product is CASNDRGVAYSNQPQHF.